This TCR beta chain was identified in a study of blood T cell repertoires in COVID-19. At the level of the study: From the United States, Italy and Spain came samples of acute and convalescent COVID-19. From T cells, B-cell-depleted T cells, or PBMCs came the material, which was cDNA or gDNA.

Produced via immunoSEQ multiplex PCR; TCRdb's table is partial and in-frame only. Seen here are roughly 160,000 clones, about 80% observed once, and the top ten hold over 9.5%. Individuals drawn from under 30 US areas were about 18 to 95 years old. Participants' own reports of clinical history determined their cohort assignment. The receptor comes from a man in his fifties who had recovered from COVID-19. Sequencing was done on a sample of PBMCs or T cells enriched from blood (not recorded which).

The CDR3 here is CASSLNRGGYTF. DNA of the CDR3: TGTGCCAGCAGTTTAAATAGGGGAGGCTACACCTTC. V is TRBV28 and J is TRBJ1-2; tentatively, D is TRBD1 (5 bases). The V gene's germline CDR1 is MDHEN and CDR2 SYDVKM. The CDR3 covers 12 residues. Deletions cut 2 bases from V and 8 bases from J, with 9 bases between.